This T cell receptor (beta chain) emerged from a study of blood T cell repertoires in COVID-19. Study as a whole: Researchers got acute and convalescent COVID-19 samples from the United States, Italy and Spain. Nucleic acid was either cDNA or gDNA, and it came from T cells, B-cell-depleted T cells, or PBMCs.

As originally analysed: Reference gene primer amplification in the assay estimated nucleated cell counts. TCRdb's copy holds only in-frame clones and misses some; the assay was immunoSEQ multiplex PCR. V and J calls and clone size are copied from that table; D and trimming were computed from the DNA. The sample contains fewer than 110,000 clones, 87% of which appear only once. The sample was peripheral blood. The source is a man aged 45-60 years in a cohort sampled during active COVID-19.

The CDR3 is CASSPGTGGSGNTIYF. The CDR3, as DNA: TGTGCCAGCAGCCCCGGGACAGGGGGCTCCGGAAACACCATATATTTT. The V call is TRBV5-4, the J call TRBJ1-3; 12 bases are a match to TRBD1. This CDR3 has 16 residues. CDR1 SGHNT and CDR2 YYREEE come from the germline V gene (reference sequence). The V and J ends lost 4 bases and 4 bases, in that order; junction bases with no gene match: 6.